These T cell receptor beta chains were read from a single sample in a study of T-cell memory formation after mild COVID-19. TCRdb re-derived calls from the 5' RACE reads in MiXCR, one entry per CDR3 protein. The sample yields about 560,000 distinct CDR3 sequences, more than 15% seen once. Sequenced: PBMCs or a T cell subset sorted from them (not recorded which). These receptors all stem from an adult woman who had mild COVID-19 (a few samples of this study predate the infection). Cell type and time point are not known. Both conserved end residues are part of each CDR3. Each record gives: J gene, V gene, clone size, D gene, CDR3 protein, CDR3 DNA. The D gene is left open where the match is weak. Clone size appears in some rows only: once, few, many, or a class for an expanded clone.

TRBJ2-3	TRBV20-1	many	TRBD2	CSASQTSGSEDTQYF	TGCAGTGCTTCACAGACTAGCGGGAGTGAAGATACGCAGTATTTT
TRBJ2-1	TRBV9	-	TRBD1	CASSPPGQGSHNEQFF	TGTGCCAGCAGCCCCCCCGGACAGGGATCCCACAATGAGCAGTTCTTC
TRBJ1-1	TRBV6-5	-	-	CASKLTENTEAFF	TGTGCCAGCAAACTCACAGAGAACACTGAAGCTTTCTTT
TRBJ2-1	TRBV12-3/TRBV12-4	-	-	CASSPTGGLAGEQFF	TGTGCCAGCAGCCCAACCGGGGGACTGGCGGGTGAGCAGTTCTTC
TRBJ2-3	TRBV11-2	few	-	CASTSRLTSTDTQYF	TGTGCCAGCACCTCAAGGCTTACTAGCACAGATACGCAGTATTTT
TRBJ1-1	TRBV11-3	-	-	CASSLEGGMNTEAFF	TGTGCCAGCAGCTTAGAGGGGGGAATGAACACTGAAGCTTTCTTT
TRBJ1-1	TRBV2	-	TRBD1	CASRYGQGVAEAFF	TGTGCCAGCAGATACGGACAGGGGGTGGCTGAAGCTTTCTTT
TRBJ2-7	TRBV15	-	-	CATSRAVTNEQYF	TGTGCCACCAGCAGAGCGGTGACAAACGAGCAGTACTTC
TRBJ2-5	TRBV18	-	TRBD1	CASSQPGQGQETQYF	TGTGCCAGCTCACAACCGGGACAGGGACAAGAGACCCAGTACTTC
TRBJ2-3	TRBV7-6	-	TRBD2	CACSLDPSGRVGDTQYF	TGTGCCTGCAGCTTAGACCCGAGCGGGAGGGTAGGAGATACGCAGTATTTT
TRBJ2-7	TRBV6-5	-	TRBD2	CASSYGGTSAAYEQYF	TGTGCCAGCAGTTACGGTGGGACTAGCGCGGCCTACGAGCAGTACTTC
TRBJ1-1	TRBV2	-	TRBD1	CASHKQGVNTEAFF	TGTGCCAGTCATAAACAGGGGGTGAACACTGAAGCTTTCTTT
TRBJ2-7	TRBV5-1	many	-	CASSLTTGTYEQYF	TGCGCCAGCAGCTTAACAACCGGAACCTACGAGCAGTACTTC
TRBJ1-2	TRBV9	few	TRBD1	CASSASGTGHGYTF	TGTGCCAGCAGCGCTTCCGGGACAGGGCATGGCTACACCTTC
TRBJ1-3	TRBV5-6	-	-	CASSMGNTIYF	TGTGCCAGCAGCATGGGAAACACCATATATTTT
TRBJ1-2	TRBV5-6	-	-	CASNSGNQYGYTF	TGTGCCAGCAACTCAGGGAACCAGTATGGCTACACCTTC
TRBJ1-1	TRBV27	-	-	CASSPRRTKNTEAFF	TGTGCCAGCAGTCCCCGACGGACTAAGAACACTGAAGCTTTCTTT
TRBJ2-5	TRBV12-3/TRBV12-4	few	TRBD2	CASETGLAGGETQYF	TGTGCCAGCGAAACGGGACTAGCGGGAGGGGAGACCCAGTACTTC
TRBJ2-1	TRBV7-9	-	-	CALTAVSSYNEQFF	TGTGCCTTGACGGCGGTTAGCTCCTACAATGAGCAGTTCTTC
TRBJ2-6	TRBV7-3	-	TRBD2	CASSLTSGSSGANVLTF	TGTGCCAGCAGCCTAACTAGCGGGAGCTCTGGGGCCAACGTCCTGACTTTC
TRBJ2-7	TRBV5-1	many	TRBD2	CASRRGVSYEQYF	TGCGCCAGCAGGCGGGGGGTATCCTACGAGCAGTACTTC
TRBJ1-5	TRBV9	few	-	CASSVEGRGDQPQHF	TGTGCCAGCAGCGTAGAGGGTAGGGGCGATCAGCCCCAGCATTTT
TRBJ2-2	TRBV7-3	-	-	CASSLNPGQVGGELFF	TGTGCCAGCAGCTTAAATCCGGGTCAGGTCGGCGGGGAGCTGTTTTTT
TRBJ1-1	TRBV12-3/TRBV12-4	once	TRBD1	CASSLGTGGLTEAFF	TGTGCCAGCAGTTTAGGGACAGGGGGGTTGACTGAAGCTTTCTTT
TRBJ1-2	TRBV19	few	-	CASSLISGYEDGYTF	TGTGCCAGTAGCCTAATCAGTGGGTATGAAGATGGCTACACCTTC
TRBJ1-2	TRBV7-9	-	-	CASSLEGRYNYGYTF	TGTGCCAGCAGCTTAGAGGGACGTTATAACTATGGCTACACCTTC
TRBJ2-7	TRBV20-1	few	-	CSARTRPYEQYF	TGCAGTGCTAGAACCCGACCGTACGAGCAGTACTTC
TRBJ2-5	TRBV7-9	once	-	CASSWDSGGRENQYF	TGTGCCAGCAGCTGGGATTCGGGGGGCCGGGAGAACCAGTACTTC
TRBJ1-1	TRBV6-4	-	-	CASSDSSGDTEAFF	TGTGCCAGCAGTGACTCTTCAGGGGACACTGAAGCTTTCTTT
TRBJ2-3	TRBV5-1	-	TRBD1	CASSSLPGQGRTDTQYF	TGCGCCAGCAGCTCGCTCCCGGGACAGGGGCGCACAGATACGCAGTATTTT
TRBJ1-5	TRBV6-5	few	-	CASSYWNPGRNQPQHF	TGTGCCAGCAGTTACTGGAATCCGGGACGGAATCAGCCCCAGCATTTT
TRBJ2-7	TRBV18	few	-	CASSPYASYEQYF	TGTGCCAGCTCACCATACGCCTCGTACGAGCAGTACTTC
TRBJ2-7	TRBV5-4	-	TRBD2	CASTRKRLAGGPGYEQYF	TGTGCCAGCACCCGTAAGAGGCTAGCGGGAGGGCCCGGTTACGAGCAGTACTTC
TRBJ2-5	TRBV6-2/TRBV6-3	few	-	CASSSPLRVPQETQYF	TGTGCCAGCAGTTCGCCTCTCCGGGTCCCACAAGAGACCCAGTACTTC
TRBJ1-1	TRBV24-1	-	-	CATSVGSGMNTEAFF	TGTGCCACCAGTGTAGGAAGCGGCATGAACACTGAAGCTTTCTTT
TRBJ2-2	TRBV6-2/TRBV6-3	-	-	CASSPWKYLTNTGELFF	TGTGCCAGCAGTCCCTGGAAGTACTTAACTAACACCGGGGAGCTGTTTTTT
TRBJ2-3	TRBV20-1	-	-	CSAREETGPSTDTQYF	TGCAGTGCTAGAGAAGAAACAGGGCCTAGCACAGATACGCAGTATTTT
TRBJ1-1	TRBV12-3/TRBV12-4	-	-	CASSLGPVFGEAFF	TGTGCCAGCAGTTTGGGACCCGTCTTTGGTGAAGCTTTCTTT
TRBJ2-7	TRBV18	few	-	CASSPPDRWNEQYF	TGTGCCAGCTCACCACCGGACCGCTGGAACGAGCAGTACTTC
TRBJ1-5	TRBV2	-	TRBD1	CASSPGTVHGNQPQHF	TGTGCCAGCAGCCCCGGGACAGTCCATGGCAATCAGCCCCAGCATTTT